This T cell receptor (beta chain) was recovered during a study of early stage breast cancer tumors. Overall study results and limits: Tumors had roughly 2.5-fold higher T cell density and higher clonality than adjacent normal breast tissue.

The repertoire was sequenced with immunoSEQ multiplex PCR; TCRdb's copy has only in-frame clones and lacks some. The sample consists of thousands of clones, about 63% of them appearing once. Concerning this clone itself: As yet, its antigen is unknown.

Specimen: breast tumor tissue. The TCR sequence derives from a person aged 45 to 59 with breast cancer.

In nucleotides, the CDR3 is TGCGCCAGCAGTGAGTGGAGGGGGGGAAACACTGAAGCTTTCTTT. Encoded protein: CASSEWRGGNTEAFF. The chain employs TRBV10-2 and TRBJ1-1; weak D call: TRBD1 (6 bases). V dropped 1 base and J dropped 2 bases, with 11 bases sitting between them. This CDR3 is built from 15 residues. Germline V gene sequence: CDR1 WSHSY, CDR2 SAAADI.